Reported below is one T cell receptor beta chain. The antigen remains undetermined. All CD3G-deficient patients showed autoimmunity, more severe in two. Regulatory (CD25-high CD127-low) and conventional (CD25-low CD127-high) CD4+ T cells were sorted separately. The PCR used 52 TRBV and 13 TRBJ primers. TCRdb keeps only in-frame clones here, not all; method: immunoSEQ multiplex PCR. The sample holds some 31,000 clones, approximately 93% seen once. This sample stems from a study of regulatory T cells. Regarding the study as a whole: In patients, unique TRB V-J pairs were restricted and V/J usage skewed, especially in Tregs. Hydrophobic residues at CDR3 positions 6 and 7 were enriched in conventional CD4+ T cells of CD3G-deficient patients.

From germline, CDR1 is KGHSH and CDR2 LQKENI. V was clipped by 2 bases and J by 4 bases, with 6 bases between them. The CDR3 consists of 12 residues. Sequenced input: conventional CD4+ T cells sorted from blood. The chain uses TRBV18 and TRBJ2-7; no reliable D call. This TCR came from a child aged 2-15 years with CD3G deficiency. The CDR3 DNA sequence: TGTGCCAGCTCACCAAATAGGTACGAGCAGTACTTC. Translation gives CASSPNRYEQYF.